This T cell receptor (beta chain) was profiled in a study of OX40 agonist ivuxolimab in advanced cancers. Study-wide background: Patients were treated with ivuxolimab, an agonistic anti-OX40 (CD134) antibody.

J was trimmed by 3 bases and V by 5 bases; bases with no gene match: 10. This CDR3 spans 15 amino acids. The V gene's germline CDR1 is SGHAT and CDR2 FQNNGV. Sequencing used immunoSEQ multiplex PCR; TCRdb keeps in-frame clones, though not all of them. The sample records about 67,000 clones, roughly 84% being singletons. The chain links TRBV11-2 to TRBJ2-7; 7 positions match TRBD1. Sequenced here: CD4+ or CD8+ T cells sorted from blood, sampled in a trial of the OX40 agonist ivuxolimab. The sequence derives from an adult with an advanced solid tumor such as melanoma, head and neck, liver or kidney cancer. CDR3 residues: CASSRNRDRVYEQYF. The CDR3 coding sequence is TGTGCCAGCAGCCGAAACCGGGACAGAGTCTACGAGCAGTACTTC.